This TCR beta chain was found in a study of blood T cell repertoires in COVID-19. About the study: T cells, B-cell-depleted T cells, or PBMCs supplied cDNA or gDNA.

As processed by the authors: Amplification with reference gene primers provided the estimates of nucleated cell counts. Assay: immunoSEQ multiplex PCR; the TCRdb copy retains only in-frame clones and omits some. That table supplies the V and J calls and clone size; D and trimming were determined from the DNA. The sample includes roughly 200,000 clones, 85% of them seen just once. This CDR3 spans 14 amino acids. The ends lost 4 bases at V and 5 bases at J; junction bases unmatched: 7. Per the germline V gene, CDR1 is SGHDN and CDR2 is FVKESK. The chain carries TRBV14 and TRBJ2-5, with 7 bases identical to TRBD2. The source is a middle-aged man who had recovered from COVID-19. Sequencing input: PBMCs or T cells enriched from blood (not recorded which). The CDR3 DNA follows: TGTGCCAGCAGCCGACTAGCCTCTCGGGAGACCCAGTACTTC. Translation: CASSRLASRETQYF.